The 11 T cell receptor beta chains in this list originate from one sample, sequenced in a study of OX40 agonist ivuxolimab in advanced cancers. Profiling relied on immunoSEQ multiplex PCR, and the TCRdb table lists in-frame clones only, not all of them. The data show approximately 47,000 clones, with 85% to 95% seen just once and 5.5% to 8.5% held by the top ten. The sample consisted of CD4+ or CD8+ T cells sorted from blood, taken in a trial of the OX40 agonist ivuxolimab. These receptors were obtained from an adult with an advanced solid tumor such as melanoma, head and neck, liver or kidney cancer.

J is TRBJ1-1 and V is TRBV27; D is possibly TRBD1 (5 bases). CDR1 and CDR2 from the germline V gene are MNHEY and SMNVEV (reference sequence). The V gene lost 2 bases and the J gene lost 3 bases, with 7 bases spanning the gap. There are 13 residues in the CDR3. The CDR3 reads CASSLMGDTEAFF. The CDR3 DNA follows: TGTGCCAGCAGTTTAATGGGGGACACTGAAGCTTTCTTT.

The chain is built from TRBV7-9 and TRBJ2-2; D may match TRBD1 or TRBD2 (7 bases each). CDR1 and CDR2 from the germline V gene are SEHNR and FQNEAQ (reference sequence). The CDR3 runs to 16 residues. V dropped 5 bases and J dropped 4 bases, with 17 bases sitting between them. The CDR3 is CASSSQGGFSTGELFF. The CDR3 bases are TGTGCCAGCAGCAGCCAGGGGGGGTTCAGCACCGGGGAGCTGTTTTTT.

This clone was counted only a few times. The rearrangement joins TRBV5-6 to TRBJ2-3; 7 bases are a match to TRBD2. Germline CDR1 reads SGHDT; CDR2 reads YYEEEE. The CDR3 has 16 residues. V lost 1 base, J lost 7 bases, and 12 bases stayed unmatched. CDR3 sequence (DNA): TGTGCCAGCAGCTTGTATGGGGGGGAAATCGCATATACGCAGTATTTT. Translating it yields CASSLYGGEIAYTQYF.

This clone was counted a single time. The chain uses TRBV30 and TRBJ2-2, with D hard to call. V gave up 4 bases and J gave up 0 bases, with 12 bases separating them. Germline CDR1 and CDR2: GTSNPN and SVGIG (reference sequence). The CDR3 runs 15 residues. The CDR3 sequence is CAWIEPRSNTGELFF. The CDR3 DNA reads TGTGCCTGGATTGAGCCTCGTTCGAACACCGGGGAGCTGTTTTTT.

CDR3 residues: CASSSYRVSYNEQFF. Written as DNA, the CDR3 is TGTGCCAGCAGCTCATACAGAGTCTCCTACAATGAGCAGTTCTTC. The V and J genes are TRBV7-9 and TRBJ2-1, with D unresolved. Germline V gene data show CDR1 as SEHNR and CDR2 as FQNEAQ (reference sequence). V was pared by 4 bases and J by 0 bases, with 10 bases between. This CDR3 has 15 residues.

The chain employs TRBV9 and TRBJ1-1, with 10 bases lining up with TRBD1. Germline V gene sequence: CDR1 SGDLS, CDR2 YYNGEE. The CDR3 is 15 residues long. With V trimmed by 3 bases and J by 6 bases, 8 bases remained unmatched. CDR3 sequence (DNA): TGTGCCAGCAGCGCCGGGGACAGGGGAATCGCTGAAGCTTTCTTT. This translates into CASSAGDRGIAEAFF.

J is TRBJ2-7 and V is TRBV7-2; D unclear. Trimming left V 2 bases short and J 2 bases short, with 10 bases between. CDR3 size: 14 residues. The germline gives CDR1 SGHTA, CDR2 FQGNSA. In DNA, the CDR3 is TGTGCCAGCAGCTTAATCGCTTCAACCTACGAGCAGTACTTC. Translated, it gives CASSLIASTYEQYF.

This rearrangement joins TRBV7-9 to TRBJ1-2; TRBD1 might be the D (6 bases). Trimming pared 6 bases from V and 0 bases from J, leaving 8 bases between. The CDR3 is 13 amino acids. Germline CDR1 SEHNR, CDR2 FQNEAQ (reference sequence). Here the CDR3 DNA reads TGTGCCAGCAGGGGGGACACTAACTATGGCTACACCTTC. Encoded protein: CASRGDTNYGYTF.

J is TRBJ1-2 and V is TRBV6-1; the D is unclear. In germline, CDR1 is MNHNS, CDR2 SASEGT. V lost 2 bases and J 8 bases, leaving 18 bases between the germline ends. The CDR3 is 15 residues long. The CDR3 DNA is TGTGCCAGCAGTGAAAGCGGCAGGTCCCTCGTAGGCTACACCTTC. It codes for CASSESGRSLVGYTF.

The gene calls are TRBV30 and TRBJ1-1; D might be TRBD1 (5 bases). CDR3 length: 14 residues. With 3 bases removed from V and 2 bases from J, the gap between germline ends came to 13 bases. Per germline, CDR1 GTSNPN and CDR2 SVGIG (reference sequence). CDR3 in amino acids: CAWSVRRANTEAFF. Written as DNA, the CDR3 is TGTGCCTGGAGCGTCCGCAGGGCCAACACTGAAGCTTTCTTT.

The chain uses TRBV11-3 and TRBJ1-1; D is unclear. The CDR3 is 13 residues long. The V and J ends lost 3 bases and 1 base respectively, with 6 bases between them. Germline loops: CDR1 SGHNT, CDR2 YENEEA. The CDR3 sequence is CASSFTENTEAFF. CDR3 nucleotides: TGTGCCAGCAGCTTTACAGAGAACACTGAAGCTTTCTTT.